A single sample gave rise to the 20 T cell receptor beta chains below, sequenced in a study of blood T cell repertoires in COVID-19. Assay used: immunoSEQ multiplex PCR; TCRdb lists only in-frame clones, some missing. This sample has 300,000 to 400,000 clones, with approximately 88% found just once. Sequenced input: peripheral blood. Every receptor here comes from a man younger than 40 with COVID-19, enrolled during active disease.

The CDR3, as DNA: TGTGCCAGCAGCTTTACAAACAGGGCTGAAGCTTTCTTT. This codes for CASSFTNRAEAFF. The rearrangement joins TRBV7-3 to TRBJ1-1; TRBD1 is a possible D gene (6 bases). CDR3 length: 13 amino acids. Trimming took 3 bases from V and 6 from J, leaving 11 bases between them. Germline V lookup: CDR1 SGHTA, CDR2 FQGTGA.

The chain has TRBV6-4 and TRBJ1-6, with D unresolved. The CDR3 covers 13 residues. Germline V CDR1 and CDR2: MRHNA, SNTAGT. The germline V and J ends were trimmed by 4 bases and 6 bases, with 7 bases remaining between them. CDR3 residues: CASSATPNSPLHF. As DNA, the CDR3 is TGTGCCAGCAGTGCTACCCCTAATTCACCCCTCCACTTT.

This clone was seen just once. The V call is TRBV13, the J call TRBJ2-3; 8 bases are shared with TRBD2. CDR1 is PRHDT and CDR2 is FYEKMQ in the germline V gene (reference sequence). Unmatched junction bases numbered 12, after V lost 5 bases and J lost 5 bases. The CDR3 covers 16 residues. CDR3 sequence: CASSPRSGAHGDTQYF. The CDR3, as DNA: TGTGCCAGCAGCCCCCGTAGCGGGGCTCACGGAGATACGCAGTATTTT.

The V and J genes are TRBV7-2 and TRBJ1-6; D is perhaps TRBD1 (5 bases). V was cut by 1 base and J by 10 bases, with 14 bases left in between. The germline V gene encodes CDR1 SGHTA and CDR2 FQGNSA. The CDR3 runs 15 residues. CDR3 in DNA: TGTGCCAGCAGCTTAGTCGGGGGAGTAGCGTCACCCCTCCACTTT. Its translation: CASSLVGGVASPLHF. Full variable domain (remainder filled in from reference TRBV7-2 and TRBJ1-6): GAGVSQSPSNKVTEKGKDVELRCDPISGHTALYWYRQSLGQGLEFLIYFQGNSAPDKSGLPSDRFSAERTGGSVSTLTIQRTQQEDSAVYLCASSLVGGVASPLHFGNGTRLTVT.

In this sample, this clone turned up once. This chain connects TRBV7-9 to TRBJ2-7; TRBD1 matches 9 bases. The CDR3 length is 14 residues. The V segment lost 4 bases and the J segment 2 bases; nucleotides outside the gene matches: 3. Germline CDR1 and CDR2: SEHNR and FQNEAQ (reference sequence). The CDR3 protein is CASSSRDRAYEQYF. The CDR3 DNA is TGTGCCAGCAGCTCGAGGGACAGGGCCTACGAGCAGTACTTC. Looking up the rest from reference TRBV7-9 and TRBJ2-7 gives the full variable domain: DTGVSQNPRHKITKRGQNVTFRCDPISEHNRLYWYRQTLGQGPEFLTYFQNEAQLEKSRLLSDRFSAERPKGSFSTLEIQRTEQGDSAMYLCASSSRDRAYEQYFGPGTRLTVT.

This clone was detected only once. The gene calls are TRBV5-1 and TRBJ2-7; D call uncertain. The V end lost 4 bases, the J end lost 6 bases, and 11 bases lay between the germline ends. The CDR3 runs to 12 residues. Looked up from germline, CDR1 is SGHRS and CDR2 is YFSETQ. The CDR3 spells CASSAVPGEQYF. CDR3 sequence (DNA): TGCGCCAGCAGCGCCGTTCCCGGCGAGCAGTACTTC. The variable domain in full, completed from reference TRBV5-1 and TRBJ2-7, reads KAGVTQTPRYLIKTRGQQVTLSCSPISGHRSVSWYQQTPGQGLQFLFEYFSETQRNKGNFPGRFSGRQFSNSRSEMNVSTLELGDSALYLCASSAVPGEQYFGPGTRLTVT.

This clone was observed a handful of times. This chain connects TRBV7-8 to TRBJ2-7, with TRBD2 matching 13 bases. Per germline, CDR1 SGHVS and CDR2 FQNEAQ. V shed 6 bases, J shed 5 bases, and the junction held 4 bases outside the gene matches. The CDR3 sequence is 14 residues long. CDR3: CASSGLAGVHEQYF. CDR3 nucleotide sequence: TGTGCCAGCAGTGGACTAGCGGGAGTTCACGAGCAGTACTTC.

The rearrangement uses TRBV19 and TRBJ2-1; possibly TRBD2 for D (6 bases). Germline lookup yields CDR1 LNHDA and CDR2 SQIVND (reference sequence). The V end lost 3 bases, the J end lost 8 bases, and 17 bases lay between the germline ends. The CDR3 runs to 15 residues. The CDR3 reads CASSIQVGGVDEQFF. Here the CDR3 DNA reads TGTGCCAGTAGTATTCAAGTGGGAGGAGTAGATGAGCAGTTCTTC.

V usage is TRBV5-1 and J usage is TRBJ2-5; TRBD1 might be the D (6 bases). V dropped 5 bases and J dropped 9 bases, with 17 bases sitting between them. The CDR3 spans 13 residues. Germline CDR1 reads SGHRS; CDR2 reads YFSETQ. As DNA, the CDR3 is TGCGCCAGCAGTCCGGGACAATCTCGGTCCCAGTACTTC. Amino acids: CASSPGQSRSQYF.

The J gene is TRBJ1-4, the V gene TRBV7-9, with 7 bases matching TRBD1. CDR1 is SEHNR, CDR2 FQNEAQ, per germline (reference sequence). The V gene end was trimmed by 5 bases and the J gene end by 3 bases; junction bases not matched to a gene: 6. This CDR3 contains 15 residues. CDR3 amino acids: CASSPTGNPNEKLFF. DNA of the CDR3: TGTGCCAGCAGCCCGACAGGGAACCCTAATGAAAAACTGTTTTTT.

The V call is TRBV28, the J call TRBJ2-2; 13 bases fit TRBD2. Germline values: CDR1 MDHEN, CDR2 SYDVKM. V lost 4 bases and J lost 7; bases outside the gene matches: 6. This CDR3 has 16 residues. The CDR3 coding sequence is TGTGCCAGCAGTTCGGGACTAGCGGGAATTAACGGGGAGCTGTTTTTT. It specifies CASSSGLAGINGELFF.

The chain employs TRBV28 and TRBJ2-7; 9 bases match TRBD1. Looked up from germline, CDR1 is MDHEN and CDR2 is SYDVKM. V lost 5 bases, J lost 5 bases, and 10 bases stayed unmatched. The CDR3 has 15 amino acids. CDR3 in amino acids: CASSTPGQGGNEQYF. CDR3 bases: TGTGCCAGCAGTACTCCGGGACAGGGAGGAAACGAGCAGTACTTC.

V gene TRBV3-1 (or the pseudogene TRBV3-2) combines with J gene TRBJ2-1; D uncertain. Germline CDR1 and CDR2: LGHDT and YNNKEL (reference sequence). This CDR3 has 15 amino acids. Trimming left V 0 bases short and J 2 bases short, with 8 bases between. CDR3 DNA: TGTGCCAGCAGCCAAGACAGGAATCCCTACAATGAGCAGTTCTTC. Translation: CASSQDRNPYNEQFF.

CDR3 nucleotide sequence: TGTGCCAGCAGCTATAGGGACACCTTTGAAGCTTTCTTT. This encodes CASSYRDTFEAFF. This rearrangement joins TRBV12-3 or TRBV12-4 to TRBJ1-1; D might be TRBD1 (6 bases). This CDR3 is built from 13 residues. V was pared by 6 bases and J by 7 bases, with 15 bases between.

CDR3 loop: CASSQVTGTGSSPLHF. The CDR3 DNA follows: TGCGCCAGCAGCCAAGTAACCGGGACAGGGAGTTCACCCCTCCACTTT. The rearrangement links TRBV4-3 to TRBJ1-6; 9 nucleotides line up with TRBD1. This CDR3 contains 16 residues. Germline V gives CDR1 LGHNA, CDR2 YSLEER. The J segment lost 9 bases and the V segment lost 1 base, leaving 7 bases of the junction unmatched.

This clone has just a few counts. CDR3 region: CATSDFPQGRGPETQYF. For the CDR3, the DNA is TGTGCCACCAGTGATTTCCCCCAGGGTAGGGGGCCTGAGACCCAGTACTTC. The rearrangement uses TRBV24-1 and TRBJ2-5, with TRBD1 matching 7 bases. Germline assignment: CDR1 KGHDR and CDR2 SFDVKD. The CDR3 length is 17 residues. The V gene end was trimmed by 1 base and the J gene end by 5 bases; junction bases not matched to a gene: 12.

This clone was seen once. The genes are TRBV5-1 and TRBJ2-5; 7 positions agree with TRBD2. Germline CDR1 reads SGHRS; CDR2 reads YFSETQ. Trimming took 4 bases from V and 1 from J; bases not matched to a gene: 7. The CDR3 runs 15 residues. CDR3 amino acids: CASSHLTGGQETQYF. CDR3 nucleotides: TGCGCCAGCAGCCATCTAACGGGGGGCCAAGAGACCCAGTACTTC.

This clone was observed a handful of times. The chain couples TRBV7-9 to TRBJ2-1, with D possibly TRBD2 on 5 matching bases. CDR3 length: 15 amino acids. Germline V lookup: CDR1 SEHNR, CDR2 FQNEAQ (reference sequence). V was trimmed by 4 bases and J by 2 bases, leaving 12 bases between them. CDR3 DNA: TGTGCCAGCAGCTCCCTAGCCTCGCCCTACAATGAGCAGTTCTTC. Amino acids: CASSSLASPYNEQFF.

The sample holds a few counts of this clone. The chain has TRBV5-1 and TRBJ1-3; D gene unclear. The CDR3 consists of 17 residues. The V end lost 0 bases, the J end lost 1 base, and 14 bases lay between the germline ends. Germline V gene sequence: CDR1 SGHRS, CDR2 YFSETQ. The chain's CDR3 is CASSLASAGSSGNTIYF. In nucleotides, the CDR3 is TGCGCCAGCAGCTTGGCCTCGGCAGGATCGTCTGGAAACACCATATATTTT.

The chain uses TRBV16 and TRBJ1-5; 8 bases match TRBD1. Losses at the gene ends were 4 bases for V and 10 bases for J; bases not matched to a gene: 6. CDR1 and CDR2 from the germline V gene are KGHSY and FQNENV. The CDR3 has 13 residues. The CDR3 DNA reads as TGTGCCAGCAGCCCCGACAGGGGTAATCCCCAGCATTTT. Residues: CASSPDRGNPQHF.